This T cell receptor beta chain was identified in a study of T cell changes during pregnancy in multiple sclerosis (dated by TCRdb to between 2018 and 2021). At the level of the whole study: The study looked at changes in the T cell repertoire across pregnancy in women with multiple sclerosis.

From the germline V gene (reference sequence), CDR1 is SGHNT and CDR2 is YYREEE. V is shortened by 4 bases, J by 4 bases, and the region joining them spans 15 bases. Including cysteine and phenylalanine, the CDR3 has 14 amino acids. Only the CDR3 DNA stays, 42 bases, in frame from base 1. The method behind the library was the immunoSEQ multiplex PCR assay. This is the immuneACCESS table as TCRdb keeps it, with only in-frame sequences that have V and J called. A part of the clones is gone; compared with another copy, unresolved V genes explain less than half, and the rest is unexplained. This sample comprises about 69,000 clones, approximately 90% of them detected only once. The ten biggest clones cover 1.4% of the sample. A remark on this clone: Its target antigen remains unknown. No much larger clone exists at a distance of one base, and base qualities are not known.

The V and J genes are TRBV5-4 and TRBJ2-7, and TRBD2 may be the D gene, going by 7 matching bases. Sequenced material: peripheral blood, taken in the third trimester of pregnancy. The receptor comes from a female donor with multiple sclerosis, enrolled in a pregnancy study. The sequence in DNA is TGTGCCAGCAGCCTGGGGGGGCGGAGGTACGAGCAGTACTTC. Translated, it gives CASSLGGRRYEQYF.